These 16 T cell receptor beta chains were all obtained from the same sample, sequenced in a study of Graves' ophthalmopathy and Graves' hyperthyroidism. The authors amplified TCR beta CDR3 regions, and they did so from RNA transcripts for repertoire sequencing. HTBI primers were employed in first-round RT-PCR, then a second-round multiplex PCR followed. From the multiplex PCR reads, TCRdb called clonotypes with MiXCR, one entry per CDR3 protein. The sample carries 260,000 or so distinct CDR3 sequences, around 45% recorded once. The sequencing sample was made of peripheral blood. Receptors were obtained from an adult man with Graves' ophthalmopathy.

The rearrangement joins TRBV7-9 to TRBJ1-5; 8 bases are a match to TRBD1. The CDR3 extends over 16 amino acids. Germline assignment: CDR1 SEHNR and CDR2 FQNEAQ (reference sequence). V shed 3 bases, J shed 2 bases, and the junction held 6 bases outside the gene matches. CDR3 DNA: TGTGCCAGCAGCTTGGGACAGGCGTCGGGCAATCAGCCCCAGCATTTT. Encoded protein: CASSLGQASGNQPQHF.

This clonotype was observed at least ten times. The chain recombines TRBV25-1 with TRBJ1-1; 9 positions match TRBD1. Germline-derived CDR1 and CDR2 are MGHDK and SYGVNS. The length of the CDR3 is 15 residues. The J segment lost 4 bases and the V segment lost 1 base, leaving 4 bases of the junction unmatched. In DNA, the CDR3 is TGTGCCAGCAGTGAATCAACAGGGGGCACCACTGAAGCTTTCTTT. This sequence encodes CASSESTGGTTEAFF.

The chain combines TRBV13 with TRBJ2-5, with 7 bases that match TRBD1. V trimming: 11 bases; J trimming: 3 bases; junction bases outside the gene matches: 6. This CDR3 has 12 residues. The germline gives CDR1 PRHDT, CDR2 FYEKMQ (reference sequence). Here the CDR3 reads CASLGQEETQYF. CDR3 coding DNA: TGTGCCTCCCTCGGACAGGAAGAGACCCAGTACTTC.

This clonotype appeared a few times. CDR3 region: CSARDLRTGGTNEKLFF. The CDR3 DNA reads as TGCAGTGCTAGAGATCTCAGGACAGGGGGCACTAATGAAAAACTGTTTTTT. The chain recombines TRBV20-1 with TRBJ1-4; 11 bases agree with TRBD1. Germline lookup yields CDR1 DFQATT and CDR2 SNEGSKA (reference sequence). V trimming: 0 bases; J trimming: 2 bases; junction bases outside the gene matches: 5. The CDR3 runs 17 residues.

V and J are TRBV12-3 or TRBV12-4 and TRBJ2-7, with D hard to call. The J call may not be correct, given that the DNA end is closer to TRBJ2-5. CDR3 length: 11 amino acids. The CDR3 sequence is CASGKPRTQYF. The CDR3 DNA sequence: TGTGCTAGTGGTAAGCCTAGGACCCAGTACTTC.

The chain is built from TRBV10-3 and TRBJ2-2, with 12 bases aligning to TRBD2. V was pared by 8 bases and J by 4 bases, with 5 bases of the junction left unmatched. The CDR3 runs 15 residues. The germline gives CDR1 ENHRY, CDR2 SYGVKD. CDR3 in DNA: TGTGCCATCGCACAGGGACTAGCGGGCACCGGGGAGCTGTTTTTT. It yields the protein CAIAQGLAGTGELFF.

The gene calls are TRBV20-1 and TRBJ1-6; 10 bases match TRBD1. The CDR3 is 13 residues long. Trimming removed 3 bases from V and 9 bases from J; junction bases left unmatched: 2. Germline V gives CDR1 DFQATT, CDR2 SNEGSKA (reference sequence). The CDR3 DNA reads TGCAGTGCTAGGGGGACAGGGGTTTCACCCCTCCACTTT. Its translation is CSARGTGVSPLHF.

For this clonotype: A junction boundary mismatches the germline segment, possibly from a read error. The J gene is TRBJ2-7, the V gene TRBV7-9; TRBD1 agrees at 7 bases. In germline, CDR1 is SEHNR, CDR2 FQNEAQ (reference sequence). The CDR3 is made up of 14 amino acids. The CDR3 sequence: CASSSGTVSYVQYF. The CDR3 DNA reads TGTGCCAGCAGTTCCGGGACAGTCTCCTACGTGCAGTACTTC.

The chain is built from TRBV10-3 and TRBJ2-7, with 9 bases that match TRBD1. The CDR3 totals 15 residues. Germline CDR1 is ENHRY and CDR2 is SYGVKD. After removal of 2 bases from V and 4 bases from J, the junction contained 6 bases not matched to a gene. The CDR3 nucleotides read TGTGCCATCAGTGAGGGGACAGGGAGAAGTTACGAGCAGTACTTC. This translates into CAISEGTGRSYEQYF.

This clonotype was counted at least ten times. J is TRBJ2-2 and V is TRBV7-9; D not certain. Between the trimmed V and J ends, which lost 3 bases and 7 bases, there was a span of 9 bases. CDR1 SEHNR and CDR2 FQNEAQ come from the germline V gene (reference sequence). The CDR3 spans 13 residues. CDR3 protein: CASSFRPSGELFF. CDR3 nucleotide sequence: TGTGCCAGCAGCTTCCGACCGAGCGGGGAGCTGTTTTTT.

This chain connects TRBV7-3 to TRBJ1-1; the match to TRBD1 covers 8 bases. The CDR3 consists of 14 residues. V shed 5 bases, J shed 11 bases, and the junction held 13 bases outside the gene matches. The germline gives CDR1 SGHTA, CDR2 FQGTGA. Here the CDR3 reads CASSARQGKFVAFF. CDR3 nucleotides: TGTGCCAGCAGCGCAAGACAGGGGAAGTTCGTGGCTTTCTTT.

This clonotype turned up a few times. The rearrangement links TRBV6-5 to TRBJ2-7; TRBD1 matches at 9 bases. The CDR3 spans 15 residues. Germline V gives CDR1 MNHEY, CDR2 SVGAGI. The ends lost 4 bases at V and 1 base at J; junction bases unmatched: 5. The CDR3 region has the DNA TGTGCCAGCAGTTCTCGACAGGGGGGATCCTACGAGCAGTACTTC. Translation gives CASSSRQGGSYEQYF.

The genes are TRBV7-8 and TRBJ2-2, with TRBD2 matching 11 bases. V dropped 1 base and J dropped 7; count of bases not matched to a gene: 5. Germline CDR1 SGHVS, CDR2 FQNEAQ. There are 16 residues in the CDR3. CDR3 amino acids: CASSLELAGVVGELFF. CDR3 in DNA: TGTGCCAGCAGCTTAGAACTAGCGGGGGTAGTCGGGGAGCTGTTTTTT.

V gene TRBV9 combines with J gene TRBJ1-6; D is uncertain. The V and J ends lost 3 bases and 7 bases respectively, with 14 bases between them. CDR1 SGDLS and CDR2 YYNGEE come from the germline V gene. The CDR3 has 15 amino acids. CDR3 region: CASSARTGGNSPLHF. Written as DNA, the CDR3 is TGTGCCAGCAGCGCTCGGACCGGAGGGAATTCACCCCTCCACTTT.

The chain has TRBV29-1 and TRBJ2-6, with D perhaps matching TRBD1 (6 bases). Trimming took off 6 bases at V and 2 bases at J, with 20 bases between the two ends. The CDR3 is 17 amino acids. Germline V lookup: CDR1 SQVTM, CDR2 ANQGSEA. The CDR3 DNA is TGCAGCGTACGAGCAGGGGCGGGTATCCCTGGGGCCAACGTCCTGACTTTC. It yields the protein CSVRAGAGIPGANVLTF.

A few counts support this clonotype. The chain uses TRBV24-1 and TRBJ2-2; D might be TRBD1 (5 bases). The germline gives CDR1 KGHDR, CDR2 SFDVKD. This CDR3 has 14 amino acids. V was trimmed by 5 bases and J by 3 bases, leaving 9 bases between them. CDR3 sequence (DNA): TGTGCCACCAGTGTTGGGGCGGACACCGGGGAGCTGTTTTTT. This codes for CATSVGADTGELFF.